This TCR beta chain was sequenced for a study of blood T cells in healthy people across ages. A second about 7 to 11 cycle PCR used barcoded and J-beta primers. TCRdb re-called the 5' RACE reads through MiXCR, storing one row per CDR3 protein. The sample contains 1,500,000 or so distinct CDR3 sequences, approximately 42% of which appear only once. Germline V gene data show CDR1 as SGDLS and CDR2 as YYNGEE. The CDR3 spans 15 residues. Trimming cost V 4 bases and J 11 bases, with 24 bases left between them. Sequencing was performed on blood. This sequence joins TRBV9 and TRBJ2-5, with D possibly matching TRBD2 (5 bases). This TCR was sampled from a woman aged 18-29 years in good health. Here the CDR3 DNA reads TGTGCCAGCAGCTCCCAAGGGAACGGGGTCGATGAGCAGTACTTC. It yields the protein CASSSQGNGVDEQYF.